This T cell receptor beta chain was profiled in a study of blood T cell repertoires in COVID-19. This clone was recorded once. The table came from immunoSEQ multiplex PCR; TCRdb's copy has only in-frame clones and leaves some out. The data contain some 66,000 clones, about 90% of them singletons. This sequence originates from a human donor in a cohort sampled during active COVID-19. The sample comprised peripheral blood.

Here the CDR3 reads CASSAGTGYTYEQYF. The CDR3 DNA sequence: TGTGCCAGCAGCGCCGGGACAGGGTATACCTACGAGCAGTACTTC. The chain couples TRBV7-9 to TRBJ2-7; 9 nucleotides line up with TRBD1. Germline assignment: CDR1 SEHNR and CDR2 FQNEAQ (reference sequence). The CDR3 loop spans 15 amino acids. V lost 5 bases to trimming and J lost 2 bases; unmatched junction nucleotides: 7.